This TCR beta chain emerged from a study of T cells in Graves' hyperthyroidism and ophthalmopathy. TCR beta CDR3 sequences were amplified from RNA transcripts. When the TCR CDR3 underwent first-round RT-PCR, the HTBI primer set was used. Via MiXCR, TCRdb re-called the multiplex PCR reads, giving one row per CDR3 protein. The sample contains about 420,000 distinct CDR3 sequences, 15% to 18% of which appear only once. The CDR3 length is 17 residues. The ends lost 6 bases at V and 0 bases at J; junction bases unmatched: 7. This TCR was sampled from a woman younger than 30 with Graves' hyperthyroidism. The rearrangement joins TRBV12-3 or TRBV12-4 to TRBJ1-5, with 11 bases that match TRBD1. Sequenced sample: blood. Here the CDR3 reads CASRRTGGPYSNQPQHF. CDR3 in DNA: TGTGCCAGCAGACGGACAGGGGGCCCCTATAGCAATCAGCCCCAGCATTTT.